These 26 T cell receptor beta chains came from one sample sequenced in a study of blood T cells in healthy people across ages. A second PCR, run for about 7 to 12 cycles, used a sample-barcoded 5' primer plus a J-beta primer mix. TCRdb fed the 5' RACE reads into MiXCR, producing one record per CDR3 protein. Of fewer than 2,000,000 distinct CDR3 sequences in the sample, roughly two fifths were seen once. Input material: blood. All receptors come from a human donor in good health.

This clonotype was observed a few times. The chain links TRBV15 to TRBJ2-4; 9 nucleotides line up with TRBD1. The CDR3 is made up of 16 amino acids. The germline CDR1 and CDR2 sequences are LNHNV and YYDKDF (reference sequence). The V segment lost 5 bases and the J segment 3 bases; nucleotides outside the gene matches: 8. CDR3 protein: CATSFTPDRGKNIQYF. CDR3 bases: TGTGCCACCAGCTTTACCCCGGACAGGGGCAAAAACATTCAGTACTTC.

The chain links TRBV12-3 or TRBV12-4 to TRBJ2-1, with D tentatively TRBD2 (5 bases). This CDR3 spans 13 amino acids. Trimming took 3 bases from V and 10 from J, leaving 13 bases between them. As DNA, the CDR3 is TGTGCCAGCAGTTTCAGCGGCAGTTTCGAGCAGTTCTTC. As protein: CASSFSGSFEQFF.

The chain employs TRBV20-1 and TRBJ2-7, with no clear D. CDR1 DFQATT and CDR2 SNEGSKA come from the germline V gene (reference sequence). The length of the CDR3 is 12 residues. The ends were cut back, 3 bases at V and 4 bases at J, with 10 bases in the middle. The CDR3 nucleotides read TGCAGTGCTAGCCCTAGGTATTACGAGCAGTACTTC. Its protein product is CSASPRYYEQYF.

This clonotype occurred a few times. The V call is TRBV29-1, the J call TRBJ2-3, with D possibly matching TRBD1 (8 bases). V was shortened by 5 bases and J by 2 bases, with 17 bases between the two germline ends. This CDR3 comprises 15 residues. Germline V CDR1 and CDR2: SQVTM, ANQGSEA. Written as DNA, the CDR3 is TGCAGCGTTTGGGACAGGCGGGAGTTCACAGATACGCAGTATTTT. Translating gives CSVWDRREFTDTQYF.

This clonotype was seen a handful of times. V usage is TRBV25-1 and J usage is TRBJ2-4; D may be TRBD1 (6 bases). The J call could be wrong; TRBJ2-7 is a better fit for the DNA end. The CDR3 is 15 amino acids. Germline V gene lookup returns CDR1 MGHDK and CDR2 SYGVNS. This CDR3 reads CASSEYAGVQNEQYF. The CDR3, as DNA: TGTGCCAGCAGTGAATATGCAGGGGTTCAGAACGAGCAGTACTTC.

This clonotype was seen repeatedly, ten times or more. This chain connects TRBV6-6 to TRBJ2-6; D unresolved. Germline V gene sequence: CDR1 MNHNY, CDR2 SVGAGI (reference sequence). This CDR3 contains 14 residues. V was pared by 3 bases and J by 0 bases, with 3 bases between. CDR3 in DNA: TGTGCCAGCAGTTATCGCTCTGGGGCCAACGTCCTGACTTTC. Protein sequence: CASSYRSGANVLTF.

The rearrangement joins TRBV27 to TRBJ2-7, with TRBD1 identical over 12 bases. The CDR3 contains 18 residues. CDR1 and CDR2 from the germline V gene are MNHEY and SMNVEV (reference sequence). V dropped 3 bases and J dropped 6; count of bases not matched to a gene: 15. CDR3 in DNA: TGTGCCAGCAGTTTTCTCCACACGGGACAGGGGGCAGGGTTCGAGCAGTACTTC. Translation: CASSFLHTGQGAGFEQYF.

This clonotype came up a few times. The rearrangement uses TRBV7-2 and TRBJ2-3; 8 nucleotides match TRBD2. CDR3 length equals 15 residues. After removal of 2 bases from V and 6 bases from J, the junction contained 7 bases not matched to a gene. CDR1 is SGHTA, CDR2 FQGNSA, per germline. CDR3 region: CASSLLRGGVDTQYF. CDR3 DNA: TGTGCCAGCAGCTTACTACGGGGGGGCGTGGATACGCAGTATTTT.

This chain connects TRBV20-1 to TRBJ1-2; the D gene is possibly TRBD1 (5 bases). Trimming took off 7 bases at V and 5 bases at J, with 23 bases between the two ends. Germline V gene sequence: CDR1 DFQATT, CDR2 SNEGSKA (reference sequence). This CDR3 comprises 15 residues. The chain's CDR3 is CSVSTQVVDLYGYTF. DNA for the CDR3: TGCAGTGTTAGTACACAGGTGGTGGATCTATATGGCTACACCTTC.

This clonotype has a count of ten or more. The V and J genes are TRBV24-1 and TRBJ2-1; D gene uncertain. Trimming took 3 bases from V and 8 from J, leaving 10 bases between them. CDR3 length: 13 residues. Germline-derived CDR1 and CDR2 are KGHDR and SFDVKD. The CDR3 DNA is TGTGCCACCAGTGATGCCCAGAAGGATGAGCAGTTCTTC. It translates to CATSDAQKDEQFF.

This clonotype was picked up one time. The chain combines TRBV2 with TRBJ2-2; D not certain. This CDR3 contains 14 residues. CDR1 and CDR2 (germline): SNHLY, FYNNEI. Trimming cost V 6 bases and J 4 bases, with 12 bases left between them. The DNA of the CDR3 is TGTGCCAGCAGCCATCCGGACCGCACCGGGGAGCTGTTTTTT. It translates to CASSHPDRTGELFF.

There are a few counts of this clonotype. The genes are TRBV12-3 or TRBV12-4 and TRBJ2-4; D perhaps matches TRBD1 (6 bases). CDR3 length: 13 residues. V lost 7 bases, J lost 9 bases, and 16 bases lay in between. In DNA form, the CDR3 reads TGTGCCAGCACCCACGACAGGTTCGGCATTCAGTACTTC. It is translated as CASTHDRFGIQYF.

This clonotype has a handful of counts. V gene TRBV28 combines with J gene TRBJ2-6; the match to TRBD1 covers 9 bases. CDR1 MDHEN and CDR2 SYDVKM come from the germline V gene. The junction had 8 bases not matched to a gene; V was cut back by 5 bases and J by 0 bases. This CDR3 is 18 amino acids long. The CDR3 nucleotides read TGTGCCAGCAGTCTGTCGGGACAGGGTTTCTCTGGGGCCAACGTCCTGACTTTC. Translating gives CASSLSGQGFSGANVLTF.

In this sample, this clonotype turned up a few times. The chain couples TRBV10-2 to TRBJ2-3; D may be TRBD2 (5 bases). The CDR3 extends over 16 amino acids. Trimming took 6 bases from V and 2 from J, leaving 18 bases between them. Germline V lookup: CDR1 WSHSY, CDR2 SAAADI. The DNA of the CDR3 is TGCGCCAGCAGGTCCCGACCAGCGGTCATCACAGATACGCAGTATTTT. Its translation: CASRSRPAVITDTQYF.

The chain uses TRBV6-1 and TRBJ2-3; D is unclear. The germline V gene has CDR1 MNHNS and CDR2 SASEGT. CDR3 length: 13 residues. V lost 6 bases to trimming and J lost 4 bases, with 11 bases between them. CDR3 bases: TGTGCCAGCAGGTCCAGGTGGCCAGATACGCAGTATTTT. This translates into CASRSRWPDTQYF.

The chain uses TRBV2 and TRBJ2-4, with D perhaps matching TRBD1 (6 bases). V lost 4 bases and J 7 bases, leaving 20 bases between the germline ends. The CDR3 sequence is 16 residues long. Germline-derived CDR1 and CDR2 are SNHLY and FYNNEI. CDR3 in DNA: TGTGCCAGCAGTGGGGATTACAGGGAATTCGGGAACATTCAGTACTTC. Translating gives CASSGDYREFGNIQYF. Variable domain in full (rest from reference TRBV2 and TRBJ2-4): EPEVTQTPSHQVTQMGQEVILRCVPISNHLYFYWYRQILGQKVEFLVSFYNNEISEKSEIFDDQFSVERPDGSNFTLKIRSTKLEDSAMYFCASSGDYREFGNIQYFGAGTRLSVL.

The chain employs TRBV5-1 and TRBJ2-5; D possibly corresponds to TRBD2 (5 bases). Germline CDR1 SGHRS, CDR2 YFSETQ. The CDR3 runs 12 residues. Trimming took 0 bases from V and 12 from J, leaving 12 bases between them. The CDR3 coding sequence is TGCGCCAGCAGCTTGGATAATAGCGTGAAGTACTTC. This sequence encodes CASSLDNSVKYF.

The genes are TRBV7-2 and TRBJ1-1; TRBD1 matches 7 bases. Germline values: CDR1 SGHTA, CDR2 FQGNSA. V gave up 3 bases and J gave up 6 bases; unmatched junction bases: 7. CDR3 length: 14 residues. CDR3 region: CASSFRRGLAEAFF. CDR3 bases: TGTGCCAGCAGCTTCCGGAGGGGGCTAGCTGAAGCTTTCTTT.

This clonotype was recorded a few times. The chain links TRBV27 to TRBJ1-1; a weak D match, TRBD1 (5 bases). The V gene's germline CDR1 is MNHEY and CDR2 SMNVEV (reference sequence). This CDR3 has 14 residues. The V end lost 3 bases, the J end lost 4 bases, and 12 bases lay between the germline ends. The CDR3 spells CASSFSRAGTEAFF. CDR3 nucleotides: TGTGCCAGCAGTTTCTCCAGGGCTGGCACTGAAGCTTTCTTT.

J is TRBJ2-7 and V is TRBV20-1; D not resolved. Per the germline V gene, CDR1 is DFQATT and CDR2 is SNEGSKA (reference sequence). The CDR3 covers 12 residues. CDR3 DNA: TGCAGCAACCGCAGGAGCTCCTACGAGCAGTACTTC. Residues: CSNRRSSYEQYF.

This clonotype was counted a few times. The chain combines TRBV5-1 with TRBJ2-4; a weak D match, TRBD1 (6 bases). Judging by the DNA end, TRBJ2-7 fits better; the J call may be wrong. Per germline, CDR1 SGHRS and CDR2 YFSETQ. This CDR3 has 15 residues. The CDR3 bases are TGCGCCAGCGGACCAAACCCACAGGGTCTACACGAGCAGTACTTC. It yields the protein CASGPNPQGLHEQYF.

The sample holds a few counts of this clonotype. The rearrangement joins TRBV20-1 to TRBJ2-5; D ambiguous. V was clipped by 5 bases and J by 0 bases, with 10 bases between them. The CDR3 length is 13 residues. Germline V gene sequence: CDR1 DFQATT, CDR2 SNEGSKA (reference sequence). CDR3 in amino acids: CSAETFNQETQYF. Written as DNA, the CDR3 is TGCAGTGCTGAGACTTTCAACCAAGAGACCCAGTACTTC.

The genes are TRBV3-1 and TRBJ2-7, with TRBD2 identical over 7 bases. There are 15 residues in the CDR3. The ends lost 4 bases at V and 3 bases at J; junction bases unmatched: 9. CDR1 is LGHDT and CDR2 is YNNKEL in the germline V gene (reference sequence). This CDR3 reads CASSPPGGYSYEQYF. The CDR3 DNA sequence: TGTGCCAGCAGCCCTCCGGGAGGTTACAGCTACGAGCAGTACTTC.

This clonotype came up a few times. This sequence joins TRBV4-1 and TRBJ1-4; possible D gene TRBD1, 5 bases. Germline V CDR1 and CDR2: MGHRA, YSYEKL. CDR3 length equals 14 residues. The V end lost 0 bases, the J end lost 6 bases, and 8 bases lay between the germline ends. The CDR3 here is CASSQDYRHEKLFF. The DNA for the CDR3 is TGCGCCAGCAGCCAAGATTACAGGCATGAAAAACTGTTTTTT.

The chain carries TRBV12-3 or TRBV12-4 and TRBJ2-2; 9 bases agree with TRBD1. This CDR3 is built from 16 residues. The trim removed 3 bases at V and 6 bases at J, leaving 8 bases unmatched. CDR3 in DNA: TGTGCCAGCAGTTTCTCAGGGACAGGGTCCCCCGGGGAGCTGTTTTTT. Protein product: CASSFSGTGSPGELFF.

This clonotype was counted a few times. The chain has TRBV6-1 and TRBJ1-5; tentative D call: TRBD1 (5 bases). V lost 2 bases, J lost 0 bases, and 11 bases lay in between. CDR1 and CDR2 (germline): MNHNS, SASEGT. The length of the CDR3 is 16 residues. The CDR3 bases are TGTGCCAGCAGTGAATGGGGCAGCGTTAGCAATCAGCCCCAGCATTTT. This codes for CASSEWGSVSNQPQHF.